This T cell receptor beta chain originates from a study of T-cell memory formation after mild COVID-19. Whole-study context: Across donors, TCR clusters were largely donor specific. Study-wide findings and caveats: Day 15 to 85 contractors were CD4/CD8 balanced; later expanders leaned CD4+.

Concerning this clonotype itself: Its matching antigen is unknown.

Each CDR3 protein is one row after TCRdb ran MiXCR on the 5' RACE reads. The table includes a few hundred thousand distinct CDR3 sequences, less than 25% detected once. Germline V gene data show CDR1 as PRHDT and CDR2 as FYEKMQ (reference sequence). Trimming at V came to 4 bases and at J to 10 bases, leaving 17 bases not matched to a gene. The CDR3 covers 17 residues. The sequence came from an adult woman who had mild COVID-19 (a few samples of this study predate the infection). Cell type and time point are not known. Sequenced: PBMCs or a T cell subset sorted from them (not recorded which). The genes are TRBV13 and TRBJ2-1, with 9 nucleotides matching TRBD2. The CDR3 spells CASSSDPLREGRVEQFF. Written as DNA, the CDR3 is TGTGCCAGCAGCTCGGACCCCCTGCGGGAGGGCCGGGTGGAGCAGTTCTTC.